One and the same sample provided the 30 T cell receptor beta chains below, sequenced in a study of identical twins. TCRdb independently ran MiXCR on the 5' RACE reads; one entry per CDR3 protein. The data contain roughly 1,500,000 distinct CDR3 sequences, about 30% of them seen just once; the ten biggest clones take up 0.25% to 0.3%. The sample taken for sequencing was cord blood. The receptor source for this set is a newborn girl in good health.

The V and J genes are TRBV29-1 and TRBJ2-5, with D perhaps matching TRBD2 (7 bases). Trimming cost V 1 base and J 9 bases, with 15 bases left between them. This CDR3 has 13 residues. The germline V gene encodes CDR1 SQVTM and CDR2 ANQGSEA. The CDR3 DNA reads as TGCAGCGTTGAAGGGACAGCGGGGAGGGCCCAGTACTTC. Amino acid sequence: CSVEGTAGRAQYF. Combining the CDR3 with reference TRBV29-1 and TRBJ2-5 gives the whole variable domain SAVISQKPSRDICQRGTSLTIQCQVDSQVTMMFWYRQQPGQSLTLIATANQGSEATYESGFVIDKFPISRPNLTFSTLTVSNMSPEDSSIYLCSVEGTAGRAQYFGPGTRLLVL.

The chain is built from TRBV28 and TRBJ1-4; D gene uncertain. The CDR3 is 12 amino acids. The germline V gene encodes CDR1 MDHEN and CDR2 SYDVKM. V lost 3 bases to trimming and J lost 7 bases, with 6 bases between them. CDR3 in DNA: TGTGCCAGCAGTTTTGTGCGTGAAAAACTGTTTTTT. Amino acid sequence: CASSFVREKLFF.

In its sample, this clonotype was seen a few times. This chain joins TRBV6-1 and TRBJ2-7; no reliable D call. Germline values: CDR1 MNHNS, CDR2 SASEGT. This CDR3 comprises 15 residues. The ends were cut back, 2 bases at V and 0 bases at J, with 11 bases in the middle. CDR3 DNA: TGTGCCAGCAGTGAAATGGCCCAGAGCTCCTACGAGCAGTACTTC. Its translation is CASSEMAQSSYEQYF.

This clonotype was observed a handful of times. This chain uses TRBV11-2 with TRBJ2-1; D is uncertain. Germline V gene data show CDR1 as SGHAT and CDR2 as FQNNGV. This CDR3 contains 14 residues. Trimming took 1 base from V and 8 from J, leaving 12 bases between them. The CDR3 reads CASSLVSSHHEQFF. The CDR3 nucleotides read TGTGCCAGCAGCTTAGTGTCTAGTCACCATGAGCAGTTCTTC.

This clonotype was counted only a few times. J is TRBJ1-4 and V is TRBV6-2 or TRBV6-3; D gene unclear. The CDR3 is 14 amino acids. The V end was cut by 2 bases, the J end by 1 base, with 5 bases between. CDR1 is MNHEY, CDR2 SVGEGT, per germline. The CDR3 sequence is CASSYKGTNEKLFF. For the CDR3, the DNA is TGTGCCAGCAGTTACAAGGGAACTAATGAAAAACTGTTTTTT.

The chain has TRBV10-3 and TRBJ1-4; a weak D match, TRBD1 (5 bases). Germline lookup yields CDR1 ENHRY and CDR2 SYGVKD. The V end was cut by 6 bases, the J end by 2 bases, with 7 bases between. The CDR3 is 13 amino acids. CDR3 coding DNA: TGTGCCATCAGGGGGGTGACTAATGAAAAACTGTTTTTT. Its translation: CAIRGVTNEKLFF.

This clonotype was seen a handful of times. This sequence joins TRBV2 and TRBJ2-7; D gene uncertain. From germline, CDR1 is SNHLY and CDR2 FYNNEI. The V end lost 1 base, the J end lost 0 bases, and 13 bases lay between the germline ends. This CDR3 is built from 16 residues. The CDR3 DNA reads TGTGCCAGCAGTGAAGGGCTCCGTAGGAGCTCCTACGAGCAGTACTTC. Translation gives CASSEGLRRSSYEQYF.

This sequence joins TRBV2 and TRBJ2-1; 10 nucleotides line up with TRBD2. Trimming removed 3 bases from V and 4 bases from J; junction bases left unmatched: 0. Germline V gene data show CDR1 as SNHLY and CDR2 as FYNNEI. This CDR3 has 14 amino acids. In DNA form, the CDR3 reads TGTGCCAGCAGTGATAGCGGGGGGTACAATGAGCAGTTCTTC. Encoded protein: CASSDSGGYNEQFF.

As concerns this clonotype: Relative to the germline gene, one junction end is altered; a read error may explain this. V is TRBV28 and J is TRBJ1-2; 11 nucleotides match TRBD1. This CDR3 is 16 amino acids long. CDR1 is MDHEN, CDR2 SYDVKM, per germline. In nucleotides, the CDR3 is TGTGCCTGCAGCCAAATGGGACAGGGGGCTAACTATGGCTACACCTTC. Translating it yields CACSQMGQGANYGYTF.

The chain carries TRBV10-3 and TRBJ2-1; D gene ambiguous. Trimming took 3 bases from V and 8 from J, leaving 8 bases between them. This CDR3 is 12 amino acids long. Germline V gene data show CDR1 as ENHRY and CDR2 as SYGVKD. The DNA of the CDR3 is TGTGCCATCAGTGACTTGGACGATGAGCAGTTCTTC. This encodes CAISDLDDEQFF.

This clonotype occurred a few times. The V call is TRBV28, the J call TRBJ2-1; 8 bases align to TRBD2. The CDR3 has 14 amino acids. V shed 10 bases and J 5 bases; nucleotides not matched to a gene: 10. Germline V gene data show CDR1 as MDHEN and CDR2 as SYDVKM. In nucleotides, the CDR3 is TGTGCCATCAACAGCGGGAGTGACGACAATGAGCAGTTCTTC. Translation: CAINSGSDDNEQFF.

The chain has TRBV20-1 and TRBJ2-1, with TRBD2 identical over 7 bases. Germline trimming cut 6 bases from V and 10 bases from J; bases unmatched to any gene: 12. Germline assignment: CDR1 DFQATT and CDR2 SNEGSKA (reference sequence). The CDR3 extends over 13 amino acids. The CDR3 nucleotides read TGCAGTGCCCTGGGGGAGGGTTGGTGGGAGCAGTTCTTC. Its translation is CSALGEGWWEQFF.

V usage is TRBV15 and J usage is TRBJ2-2; perhaps TRBD2 as D (5 bases). V gave up 1 base and J gave up 3 bases, with 9 bases separating them. The CDR3 sequence is 15 residues long. Germline V gene sequence: CDR1 LNHNV, CDR2 YYDKDF (reference sequence). CDR3 sequence reads: CATSRVGADTGELFF. As DNA, the CDR3 is TGTGCCACCAGCAGAGTGGGAGCAGACACCGGGGAGCTGTTTTTT. Full variable domain (missing parts from reference TRBV15 and TRBJ2-2): DAMVIQNPRYQVTQFGKPVTLSCSQTLNHNVMYWYQQKSSQAPKLLFHYYDKDFNNEADTPDNFQSRRPNTSFCFLDIRSPGLGDTAMYLCATSRVGADTGELFFGEGSRLTVL.

The chain joins TRBV12-3 or TRBV12-4 to TRBJ2-7; the D gene is possibly TRBD2 (5 bases). Between the trimmed V and J ends, which lost 2 bases and 5 bases, there was a span of 22 bases. CDR3 length: 17 residues. The CDR3: CASSLTLYGVRADEQYF. The DNA for the CDR3 is TGTGCCAGCAGTTTAACTTTGTACGGAGTGAGAGCGGACGAGCAGTACTTC.

The chain joins TRBV12-3 or TRBV12-4 to TRBJ1-5; 8 nucleotides agree with TRBD1. The CDR3 is 16 amino acids. V lost 3 bases, J lost 2 bases, and 6 bases stayed unmatched. CDR3 amino acids: CASSFQGQAGNQPQHF. The CDR3, as DNA: TGTGCCAGCAGTTTTCAGGGACAGGCGGGCAATCAGCCCCAGCATTTT.

V and J are TRBV4-2 and TRBJ2-1; 14 nucleotides align to TRBD2. J lost 8 bases, V lost 3 bases, and 6 bases had no gene match. The CDR3 covers 16 residues. Germline values: CDR1 LGHNA, CDR2 YNFKEQ. As DNA, the CDR3 is TGTGCCAGCAGCCAGCCTGGACTAGCGGGGGGCCATGAGCAGTTCTTC. Residues: CASSQPGLAGGHEQFF.

This clonotype was observed a few times. The chain links TRBV14 to TRBJ1-5; TRBD1 matches at 7 bases. The V gene end was trimmed by 0 bases and the J gene end by 1 base; junction bases not matched to a gene: 6. Germline CDR1 and CDR2: SGHDN and FVKESK. This CDR3 spans 17 amino acids. Here the CDR3 DNA reads TGTGCCAGCAGCCAAGATCGTGGACAGGTGAGCAATCAGCCCCAGCATTTT. This sequence encodes CASSQDRGQVSNQPQHF. Looking up the rest from reference TRBV14 and TRBJ1-5 gives the full variable domain: EAGVTQFPSHSVIEKGQTVTLRCDPISGHDNLYWYRRVMGKEIKFLLHFVKESKQDESGMPNNRFLAERTGGTYSTLKVQPAELEDSGVYFCASSQDRGQVSNQPQHFGDGTRLSIL.

The chain carries TRBV2 and TRBJ2-5, with 7 bases matching TRBD2. The DNA end lines up better with TRBJ2-7; the J call may be wrong. This CDR3 has 15 amino acids. Germline CDR1 reads SNHLY; CDR2 reads FYNNEI. The CDR3 DNA follows: TGTGCCAGCAGTGTTGGGGGGGTGATAGCGGACGAGCAGTACTTC. This gives the protein CASSVGGVIADEQYF.

The V call is TRBV27, the J call TRBJ1-3, with D perhaps TRBD1 (5 bases). V lost 0 bases to trimming and J lost 3 bases, with 9 bases between them. The CDR3 consists of 15 residues. Germline lookup yields CDR1 MNHEY and CDR2 SMNVEV (reference sequence). The CDR3: CASSLSRDGGNTIYF. As DNA, the CDR3 is TGTGCCAGCAGTTTATCCAGGGACGGTGGAAACACCATATATTTT.

The rearrangement uses TRBV13 and TRBJ2-3, with 9 bases lining up with TRBD1. CDR1 PRHDT and CDR2 FYEKMQ come from the germline V gene (reference sequence). J gave up 9 bases and V 5 bases, and 9 bases lay outside the gene matches. CDR3 length: 14 residues. DNA for the CDR3: TGTGCCAGCAGCCCGAGACAGGGGGTGATGACGCAGTATTTT. It encodes CASSPRQGVMTQYF.

The chain couples TRBV28 to TRBJ2-7; D unresolved. The CDR3 length is 12 residues. Germline CDR1 reads MDHEN; CDR2 reads SYDVKM. V lost 5 bases, J lost 2 bases, and 7 bases lay in between. The CDR3 region is CASSAAAYEQYF. CDR3 nucleotides: TGTGCCAGCAGTGCCGCGGCCTACGAGCAGTACTTC.

This clonotype turned up a few times. The chain has TRBV2 and TRBJ2-7, with 11 nucleotides matching TRBD2. V gave up 6 bases and J gave up 6 bases; unmatched junction bases: 19. This CDR3 region has 18 residues. CDR1 is SNHLY, CDR2 FYNNEI, per germline. The CDR3 loop reads CASRTGIPTSGKKIEQYF. DNA for the CDR3: TGTGCCAGCAGGACAGGGATACCGACTAGCGGGAAGAAAATCGAGCAGTACTTC.

V and J are TRBV6-1 and TRBJ1-5, with 12 bases that match TRBD1. The V gene's germline CDR1 is MNHNS and CDR2 SASEGT. Trimming cost V 1 base and J 2 bases; bases outside gene matches: 9. The CDR3 length is 19 residues. The CDR3 DNA sequence: TGTGCCAGCAGTGAAGAGAGGGACAGGGGGCGCGTTGGCAATCAGCCCCAGCATTTT. It specifies CASSEERDRGRVGNQPQHF.

The chain carries TRBV15 and TRBJ1-2, with TRBD1 as a possible D gene (5 bases). V was pared by 5 bases and J by 6 bases, with 19 bases between. The germline gives CDR1 LNHNV, CDR2 YYDKDF (reference sequence). The CDR3 loop spans 15 amino acids. DNA for the CDR3: TGTGCCACCAGCGCAAACTGGGGCGAGGTGAATGGCTACACCTTC. Protein sequence: CATSANWGEVNGYTF.

This clonotype has just a few counts. V is TRBV27 and J is TRBJ1-6; D possibly corresponds to TRBD1 (5 bases). The CDR3 runs 17 residues. V was cut by 3 bases and J by 5 bases, with 17 bases left in between. Per germline, CDR1 MNHEY and CDR2 SMNVEV (reference sequence). DNA of the CDR3: TGTGCCAGCAGTTTTACGAGCTCGCCAGGGAATAATTCACCCCTCCACTTT. Protein: CASSFTSSPGNNSPLHF.

A word on this clonotype: A much larger clone lies one base from this, so it may be a read error. The V and J genes are TRBV6-2 or TRBV6-3 and TRBJ2-5; no clear D gene. CDR3 length: 15 amino acids. Looked up from germline, CDR1 is MNHEY and CDR2 is SVGEGT. The CDR3 sequence: CASSYSTSYQGTQYF. CDR3 in DNA: TGTGCCAGCAGTTACTCGACTTCGTACCAAGGGACCCAGTACTTC.

The sample holds a few counts of this clonotype. CDR3 loop: CATSDGRENSPLHF. In DNA, the CDR3 is TGTGCCACCAGTGATGGCAGAGAAAATTCACCCCTCCACTTT. The rearrangement joins TRBV24-1 to TRBJ1-6; D remains unclear. CDR3 length equals 14 residues. Germline values: CDR1 KGHDR, CDR2 SFDVKD. V lost 3 bases and J lost 7, with 9 bases in between.

The chain joins TRBV28 to TRBJ1-6, with D perhaps matching TRBD1 (5 bases). The CDR3 sequence is 15 residues long. Germline V gene data show CDR1 as MDHEN and CDR2 as SYDVKM. V was cut by 6 bases and J by 12 bases, with 21 bases left in between. Written as DNA, the CDR3 is TGTGCCAGCAGCCCACCAAAGCTCAGGGAGGTACCCCTCCACTTT. Translating gives CASSPPKLREVPLHF. Complete variable domain (other parts from reference TRBV28 and TRBJ1-6): DVKVTQSSRYLVKRTGEKVFLECVQDMDHENMFWYRQDPGLGLRLIYFSYDVKMKEKGDIPEGYSVSREKKERFSLILESASTNQTSMYLCASSPPKLREVPLHFGNGTRLTVT.

The J gene is TRBJ2-7, the V gene TRBV28, with TRBD2 matching over 9 bases. The germline V gene has CDR1 MDHEN and CDR2 SYDVKM. The CDR3 sequence is 15 residues long. V shed 2 bases and J 9 bases; nucleotides not matched to a gene: 11. The CDR3 nucleotides are TGTGCCAGCAGTTTACGGCCTAGCGGGGCGAACGGGCAGTACTTC. Translated, it gives CASSLRPSGANGQYF.

V gene TRBV4-2 combines with J gene TRBJ2-5, with 10 bases that match TRBD2. J gave up 11 bases and V 6 bases, and 24 bases lay outside the gene matches. This CDR3 contains 18 residues. Germline assignment: CDR1 LGHNA and CDR2 YNFKEQ. In DNA form, the CDR3 reads TGTGCCAGCAGGCTGCACAGCCTAGGGACTAGCGCAAACAATGAGCAGTACTTC. Translation: CASRLHSLGTSANNEQYF.